The subject of this entry is one T cell receptor (beta chain). The V gene's germline CDR1 is SGHNT and CDR2 YYREEE (reference sequence). The CDR3 contains 15 residues. The trim removed 2 bases at V and 6 bases at J, leaving 3 bases unmatched. This specimen comes from a study of blood T cell repertoires in COVID-19. In the study overall: Acute and convalescent COVID-19 samples came from the United States, Italy and Spain. The cDNA or gDNA used as material had been derived from T cells, B-cell-depleted T cells, or PBMCs.

Original handling: Reference gene primer amplification in the assay estimated nucleated cell counts. Sequencing used immunoSEQ multiplex PCR; TCRdb keeps in-frame clones, though not all of them. V and J calls and clone size are given by that table; D and trimming were obtained from the DNA. This table has 95,000 to 150,000 clones, just over 85% appearing once. Input material: peripheral blood. This chain links TRBV5-4 with TRBJ2-2, with 11 bases identical to TRBD2. The TCR sequence derives from a woman aged 45-65 years with active or convalescent COVID-19. CDR3 residues: CASSFGLAGPGELFF. CDR3 DNA sequence: TGTGCCAGCAGCTTCGGACTAGCGGGTCCCGGGGAGCTGTTTTTT.